The following is a T cell receptor beta chain sequence with its context. This study enrolled people aged roughly 18 to 89 from about two dozen US geographic areas. Cohort placement rested on clinical history that participants reported themselves. V lost 1 base to trimming and J lost 3 bases; unmatched junction nucleotides: 8. Germline CDR1 reads GTSNPN; CDR2 reads SVGIG (reference sequence). The CDR3 has 16 amino acids. These data are taken from a study of blood T cell repertoires in COVID-19. As handled by the study authors: Scientists estimated how many nucleated cells there were by amplifying reference gene primers. Method: immunoSEQ multiplex PCR; TCRdb's copy keeps in-frame clones and lacks some. D and trimming were read from the DNA, whereas the V and J calls and clone size are those reported in that table. This repertoire shows about 140,000 clones, more than 70% found once; its top ten account for under 7%.

The receptor's source is a man in his forties with acute COVID-19. V gene TRBV30 combines with J gene TRBJ2-2, with TRBD2 matching 7 bases. The sample consisted of PBMCs or T cells enriched from blood (not recorded which). CDR3 nucleotides: TGTGCCTGGAGTGATCTCCCGCTAGCGGACACCGGGGAGCTGTTTTTT. Encoded protein: CAWSDLPLADTGELFF.